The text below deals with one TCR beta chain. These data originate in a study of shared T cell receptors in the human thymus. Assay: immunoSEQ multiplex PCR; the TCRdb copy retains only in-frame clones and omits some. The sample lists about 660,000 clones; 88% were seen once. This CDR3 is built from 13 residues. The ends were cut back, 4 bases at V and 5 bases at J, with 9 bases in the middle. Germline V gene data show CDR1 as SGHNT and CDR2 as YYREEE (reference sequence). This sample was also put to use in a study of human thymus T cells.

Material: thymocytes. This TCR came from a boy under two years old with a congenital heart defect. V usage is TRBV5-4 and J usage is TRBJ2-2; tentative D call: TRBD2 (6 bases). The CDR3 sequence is CASSRLVTGELFF. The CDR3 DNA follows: TGTGCCAGCAGCCGACTAGTTACCGGGGAGCTGTTTTTT.